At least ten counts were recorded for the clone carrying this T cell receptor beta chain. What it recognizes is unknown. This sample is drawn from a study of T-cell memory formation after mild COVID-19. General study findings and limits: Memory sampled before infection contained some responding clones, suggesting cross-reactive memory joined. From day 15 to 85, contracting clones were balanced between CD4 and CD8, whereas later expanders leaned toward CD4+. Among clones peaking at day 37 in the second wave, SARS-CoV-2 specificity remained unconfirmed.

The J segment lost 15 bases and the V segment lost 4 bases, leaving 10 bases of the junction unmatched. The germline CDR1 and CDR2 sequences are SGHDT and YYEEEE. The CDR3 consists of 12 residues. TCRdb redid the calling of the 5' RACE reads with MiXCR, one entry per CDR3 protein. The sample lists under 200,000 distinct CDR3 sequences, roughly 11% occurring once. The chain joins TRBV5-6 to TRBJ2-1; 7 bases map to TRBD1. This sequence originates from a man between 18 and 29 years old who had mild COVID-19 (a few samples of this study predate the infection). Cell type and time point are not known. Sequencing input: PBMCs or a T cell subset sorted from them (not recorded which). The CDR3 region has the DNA TGTGCCAGCAGCCTTCTAGACAGGGCGGCGTTCTTC. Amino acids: CASSLLDRAAFF.